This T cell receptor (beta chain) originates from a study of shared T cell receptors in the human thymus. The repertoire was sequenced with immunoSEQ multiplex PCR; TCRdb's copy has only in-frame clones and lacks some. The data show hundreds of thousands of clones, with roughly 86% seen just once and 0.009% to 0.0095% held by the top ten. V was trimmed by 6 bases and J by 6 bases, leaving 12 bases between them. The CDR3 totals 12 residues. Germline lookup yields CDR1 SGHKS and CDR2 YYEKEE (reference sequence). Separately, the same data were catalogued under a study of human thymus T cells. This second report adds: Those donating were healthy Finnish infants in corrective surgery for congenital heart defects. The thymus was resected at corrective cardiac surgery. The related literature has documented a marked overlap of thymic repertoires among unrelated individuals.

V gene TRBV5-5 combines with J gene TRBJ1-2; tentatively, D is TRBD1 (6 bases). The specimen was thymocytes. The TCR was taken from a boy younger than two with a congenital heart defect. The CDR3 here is CASTGKGDGYTF. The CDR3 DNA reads TGTGCCAGCACCGGGAAGGGGGATGGCTACACCTTC.